This TCR beta chain is drawn from a study of T cells in Graves' hyperthyroidism and ophthalmopathy. Amplification of TCR beta CDR3 regions was performed using RNA transcripts as template. First-round RT-PCR of the TCR CDR3 relied on the HTBI primer set. TCRdb called the multiplex PCR reads again in MiXCR, with one record for every CDR3 protein. This table has hundreds of thousands of distinct CDR3 sequences, less than 15% appearing once. A few counts support this clonotype. The antigen is not known. General study findings and limits: The model identified upcoming ophthalmopathy a median 6.5 months ahead of onset.

Material for sequencing was blood. The TCR sequence derives from a woman aged 18-30 years with Graves' hyperthyroidism.

The CDR3 protein is CASSLRGRIWGDTQYF. CDR3 nucleotides: TGTGCCAGCAGCTTACGCGGGAGGATCTGGGGGGATACGCAGTATTTT. V gene TRBV13 combines with J gene TRBJ2-3, with 8 positions matching TRBD2. This CDR3 comprises 16 residues. The V and J ends lost 2 bases and 6 bases, in that order; junction bases with no gene match: 10. Germline loops: CDR1 PRHDT, CDR2 FYEKMQ (reference sequence). Using reference TRBV13 and TRBJ2-3 for the parts outside the CDR3, the full variable domain is AAGVIQSPRHLIKEKRETATLKCYPIPRHDTVYWYQQGPGQDPQFLISFYEKMQSDKGSIPDRFSAQQFSDYHSELNMSSLELGDSALYFCASSLRGRIWGDTQYFGPGTRLTVL.